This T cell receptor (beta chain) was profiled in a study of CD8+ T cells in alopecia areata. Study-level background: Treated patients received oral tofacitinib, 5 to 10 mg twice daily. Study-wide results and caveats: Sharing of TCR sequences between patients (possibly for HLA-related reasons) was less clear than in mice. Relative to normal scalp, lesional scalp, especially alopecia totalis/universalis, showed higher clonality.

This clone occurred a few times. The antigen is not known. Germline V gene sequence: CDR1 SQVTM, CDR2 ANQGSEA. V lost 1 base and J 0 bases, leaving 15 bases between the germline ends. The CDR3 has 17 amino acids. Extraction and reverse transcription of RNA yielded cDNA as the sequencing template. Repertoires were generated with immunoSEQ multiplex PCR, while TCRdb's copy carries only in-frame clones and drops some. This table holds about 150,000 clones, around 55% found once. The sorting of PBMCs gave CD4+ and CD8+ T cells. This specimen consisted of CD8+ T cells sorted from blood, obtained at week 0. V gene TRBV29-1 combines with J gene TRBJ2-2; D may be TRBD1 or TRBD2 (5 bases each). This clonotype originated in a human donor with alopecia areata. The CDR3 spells CSVEGETVAANTGELFF. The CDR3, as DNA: TGCAGCGTTGAAGGGGAGACAGTGGCCGCGAACACCGGGGAGCTGTTTTTT.